This T cell receptor (beta chain) was captured in a study of cytomegalovirus exposure and HLA in healthy donors. On the study more broadly: The study's early data release held roughly 91 million unique TCRs from HLA-typed donors.

General study findings and limits: Highest at DRB1 and lowest at HLA-C, TCR association rates differed among HLA loci in a later analysis. What was likely a sequencing artifact was a cluster of highly shared sequence variants. Some V segments, TRBV6-2 and TRBV6-3 among them, were indistinguishable and were therefore excluded.

Trimming took 6 bases from V and 5 from J, leaving 10 bases between them. The CDR3 totals 12 residues. Germline V gene lookup returns CDR1 MDHEN and CDR2 SYDVKM. PCR employed 60 Vbeta and 13 Jbeta primers. Here immunoSEQ multiplex PCR was the method, and the copy in TCRdb shows in-frame clones only, minus some. The table lists 150,000 to 200,000 clones, 70% to 80% of them singletons. Concerning this clone: Its target is unknown.

V and J are TRBV28 and TRBJ1-2, with D perhaps matching TRBD1 (6 bases). This clonotype originated in a man between 35 and 55 years old in good health and CMV-seronegative. Input material: PBMCs. CDR3 in DNA: TGTGCCAGCAGACGGGACACTTATGGCTACACCTTC. The encoded protein is CASRRDTYGYTF.